The sequence of this T cell receptor (beta chain) was determined in a study of blood T cell repertoires in COVID-19. Whole-study context: Samples came from the United States, Italy and Spain, spanning acute and convalescent COVID-19.

V lost 5 bases to trimming and J lost 8 bases, with 10 bases between them. The CDR3 is 11 amino acids. Germline V gene lookup returns CDR1 DFQATT and CDR2 SNEGSKA (reference sequence). In the authors' methods: The authors estimated nucleated cell counts from reference gene primer amplification. Repertoires were generated with immunoSEQ multiplex PCR, while TCRdb's copy carries only in-frame clones and drops some. That table is the source of V, J and clone size, and D and trimming were worked out from the DNA. Of 400,000 to 550,000 clones listed, around nine tenths are singletons. The source is a young woman with acute COVID-19. This chain connects TRBV20-1 to TRBJ2-1; a weak D match, TRBD1 (6 bases). The material sequenced was PBMCs or T cells enriched from blood (not recorded which). The CDR3 DNA is TGCAGTGCTTTAACAGGGTATGAGCAGTTCTTC. Translated: CSALTGYEQFF.